The rows below give T cell receptor beta chains drawn from one sample of a study of cytomegalovirus exposure and HLA in healthy donors. Clones were read by immunoSEQ multiplex PCR, and TCRdb kept only the in-frame ones, dropping some. The listing contains about 140,000 clones. Sequencing was performed on PBMCs. These receptors all stem from a woman aged 18-30 years in good health and CMV-seronegative. CDR3s include the opening cysteine and the closing phenylalanine or tryptophan. The D gene is left open where the match is weak.

TRBV30	NA	TRBJ1-4	TGTGCCTGGAGTGTTGGGGGGGCCAGTGAAAAACTGTTTTTT	CAWSVGGASEKLFF
TRBV2	TRBD2	TRBJ2-7	TGTGCCAGCAGACCAGGGTGGGGGGGTTCCTACGAGCAGTACTTC	CASRPGWGGSYEQYF
TRBV28	TRBD1	TRBJ1-5	TGTGCCAGCAGTTTATCGACAGGGGTTGGGAATCAGCCCCAGCATTTT	CASSLSTGVGNQPQHF
TRBV11-2	NA	TRBJ2-1	TGTGCCAGCAGCTTCTCCACATATGAGCAGTTCTTC	CASSFSTYEQFF
TRBV6-5	NA	TRBJ1-1	TGTGCCAGCAGTACGGGGGGAATGGTCACTGAAGCTTTCTTT	CASSTGGMVTEAFF
TRBV7-3	TRBD2	TRBJ2-3	TGTGCCAGCAGCCAATCCGGGACTAGCGGCACAGATACGCAGTATTTT	CASSQSGTSGTDTQYF
TRBV5-1	TRBD2	TRBJ2-7	TGCGCCAGCAGCTTGTTTACACTAGCGGGAGTTGGTGAGCAGTACTTC	CASSLFTLAGVGEQYF
TRBV27	TRBD2	TRBJ2-1	TGTGCCAGCAGTGTCGGGACTAGCGGATACAATGAGCAGTTCTTC	CASSVGTSGYNEQFF
TRBV7-8	NA	TRBJ2-7	TGTGCCAGCAGCTTAGCGGGAGCCTACGAGCAGTACTTC	CASSLAGAYEQYF
TRBV10-3	TRBD1	TRBJ2-7	TGTGCCATCAGTGAGTCATTGTTTATGGGGACAGGAGACACCTACGAGCAGTACTTC	CAISESLFMGTGDTYEQYF